This T cell receptor (beta chain) emerged from a study of T cell repertoires in cytomegalovirus infection. Overall study results and limits: HLA-C-restricted CMV clonotypes gave the most frequent clonotype in two of eight donors.

This clonotype has just one count. Its antigen is not known. Germline lookup yields CDR1 SGHAT and CDR2 FQDESV (reference sequence). V was shortened by 3 bases and J by 2 bases, with 13 bases between the two germline ends. The CDR3 loop spans 15 amino acids. MiXCR was run by TCRdb on the reads, yielding one entry per CDR3 protein. The table has approximately 170,000 distinct CDR3 sequences, 15% to 20% seen once. This chain links TRBV11-1 with TRBJ1-1, with a tentative D call TRBD1 (5 bases). The origin of this receptor is a human donor in good health (CMV status not recorded). Some clones in this sample may be carry-over from other donors' samples. Sample: CD8+ T cells from PBMCs. The CDR3 here is CASSFPGRGNTEAFF. Here the CDR3 DNA reads TGTGCCAGCAGCTTCCCAGGGAGAGGTAACACTGAAGCTTTCTTT.